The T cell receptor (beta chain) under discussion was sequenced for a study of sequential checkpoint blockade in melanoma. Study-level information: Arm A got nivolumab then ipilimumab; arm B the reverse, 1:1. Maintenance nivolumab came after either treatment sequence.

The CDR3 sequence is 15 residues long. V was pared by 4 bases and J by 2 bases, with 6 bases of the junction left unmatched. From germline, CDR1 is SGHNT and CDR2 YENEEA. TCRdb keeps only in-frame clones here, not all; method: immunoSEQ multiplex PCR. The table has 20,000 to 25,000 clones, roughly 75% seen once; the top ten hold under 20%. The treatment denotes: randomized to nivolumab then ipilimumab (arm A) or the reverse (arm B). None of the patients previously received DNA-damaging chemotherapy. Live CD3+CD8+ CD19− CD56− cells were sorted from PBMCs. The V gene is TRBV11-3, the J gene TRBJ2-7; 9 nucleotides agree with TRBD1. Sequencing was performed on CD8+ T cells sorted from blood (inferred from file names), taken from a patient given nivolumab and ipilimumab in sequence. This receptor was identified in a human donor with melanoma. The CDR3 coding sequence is TGTGCCAGCAGCTCTAGGACAGGGGTGACCTACGAGCAGTACTTC. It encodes CASSSRTGVTYEQYF.